Listed below are T cell receptor beta chains from one sample, sequenced in a study of blood T cell repertoires in COVID-19. Method: immunoSEQ multiplex PCR; TCRdb's copy keeps in-frame clones and lacks some. The data hold approximately 160,000 clones, with more than 65% observed a single time. Input material: peripheral blood. Receptor source: a woman in her forties or fifties in a cohort sampled during active or convalescent COVID-19. Both conserved end residues are part of each CDR3. D genes are given only for firm matches. Only part of the rows carry a size: once, few, many, or a class if the clone is expanded.

v_call	j_call	clone_size	d_call	cdr3_aa	cdr3_nt
TRBV5-4	TRBJ2-1	-	TRBD2	CASAERGDYNEQFF	TGTGCCAGCGCGGAGCGGGGGGATTACAATGAGCAGTTCTTC
TRBV9	TRBJ1-1	-	-	CASSVRGGTEAFF	TGTGCCAGCAGCGTAAGAGGAGGGACTGAAGCTTTCTTT
TRBV4-1	TRBJ2-1	few	-	CASSQVDRDNEQFF	TGCGCCAGCAGCCAGGTGGACAGAGACAATGAGCAGTTCTTC
TRBV5-1	TRBJ1-1	-	TRBD1	CASSVRDRRVGTEAFF	TGCGCCAGCAGCGTCCGGGACAGGAGGGTCGGCACTGAAGCTTTCTTT
TRBV10-3	TRBJ1-3	-	-	CAIRTISGNTIYF	TGTGCCATCAGGACTATCTCTGGAAACACCATATATTTT
TRBV7-3	TRBJ2-3	once	-	CASSLQGSADTQYF	TGTGCCAGCAGCTTACAGGGATCGGCAGATACGCAGTATTTT
TRBV7-3	TRBJ1-1	-	-	CASSRQQNTEAFF	TGTGCCAGCAGCCGACAGCAGAACACTGAAGCTTTCTTT
TRBV7-9	TRBJ1-1	few	-	CASSPRGQWGVEDTEAFF	TGTGCCAGCAGCCCGCGAGGACAGTGGGGAGTGGAGGACACTGAAGCTTTCTTT
TRBV11-3	TRBJ2-3	once	-	CASSLNGLGDTQYF	TGTGCCAGCAGCTTAAACGGGTTAGGAGATACGCAGTATTTT
TRBV9	TRBJ1-4	-	-	CASSSSGGGSEKLFF	TGTGCCAGCAGTTCTAGCGGGGGAGGTAGTGAAAAACTGTTTTTT
TRBV13	TRBJ1-6	once	TRBD1	CASSEDSNRGYNSPLHF	TGTGCCAGCAGCGAGGATTCTAACAGGGGGTATAATTCACCCCTCCACTTT
TRBV4-2	TRBJ2-2	-	TRBD1	CASSQDAGGTGELFF	TGTGCCAGCAGCCAAGACGCAGGGGGCACCGGGGAGCTGTTTTTT
TRBV4-2	TRBJ1-1	-	-	CASSQDIQGRRDTEAFF	TGTGCCAGCAGCCAAGATATCCAGGGGCGGCGAGACACTGAAGCTTTCTTT
TRBV23-1	TRBJ1-5	-	-	CASSQSPGAPYSNQPQHF	TGCGCCAGCAGTCAATCGCCTGGGGCGCCTTATAGCAATCAGCCCCAGCATTTT
TRBV5-1	TRBJ1-5	once	-	CASSGGLNQPQHF	TGCGCCAGCAGCGGCGGGCTTAATCAGCCCCAGCATTTT
TRBV7-3	TRBJ1-1	-	-	CASSWDRGATEAFF	TGTGCCAGCAGCTGGGATCGGGGGGCCACTGAAGCTTTCTTT
TRBV30	TRBJ2-7	-	-	CAWRDKVLLSYEQYF	TGTGCCTGGAGGGACAAGGTCCTTCTATCCTACGAGCAGTACTTC
TRBV7-9	TRBJ1-5	-	-	CASSLMGEGDQPQHF	TGTGCCAGCAGCTTAATGGGTGAGGGCGATCAGCCCCAGCATTTT
TRBV7-3	TRBJ1-1	-	-	CASSFQDRNTEAFF	TGTGCCAGCAGCTTTCAAGACAGGAACACTGAAGCTTTCTTT